A selection of T cell receptor beta chains follows, all from one sample in a study of Ad26.COV2.S vaccination and SARS-CoV-2 variants. Measured with immunoSEQ multiplex PCR; TCRdb has only the in-frame clones, and not every one. The sample shows around 300,000 clones, roughly 89% of them seen only once. Source: peripheral blood, taken in a trial of Ad26.COV2.S vaccine versus placebo. The source is a person between 18 and 65 years old who received the Ad26.COV2.S COVID-19 vaccine or a placebo. CDR3s include the opening cysteine and the closing phenylalanine or tryptophan. Fields, in order: D gene, V gene, J gene, clone size, CDR3 DNA, CDR3 protein. D genes are given only for firm matches. Clone size is given for some rows only: seen once, a few or many times, or a class if the clone is expanded.

>TRBD2|TRBV7-9|TRBJ2-7|once
TGTGCCAGCAGCCAGCGGGGTCAGGAGCAGTACTTC
CASSQRGQEQYF
>.|TRBV6-5|TRBJ1-2|.
TGTGCCAGCAGCGGGGACAAATACTATGGCTACACCTTC
CASSGDKYYGYTF
>.|TRBV4-1|TRBJ1-1|.
TGCGCCAGCAGCCAAGTTTTAGGAGTGAACACTGAAGCTTTCTTT
CASSQVLGVNTEAFF
>TRBD2|TRBV7-3|TRBJ2-5|.
TGTGCCAGCAGCCCCACCGGGACTAGCGGGGGGGGAGAGACCCAGTACTTC
CASSPTGTSGGGETQYF
>TRBD1|TRBV6-2/TRBV6-3|TRBJ1-6|.
TGTGCCAGCAGTTACCGACAGGGGAGCTCCTATAATTCACCCCTCCACTTT
CASSYRQGSSYNSPLHF
>TRBD1|TRBV12-3/TRBV12-4|TRBJ1-1|.
TGTGCCAGCAGCCGGGACAGCACTGAAGCTTTCTTT
CASSRDSTEAFF
>TRBD2|TRBV5-1|TRBJ2-2|.
TGCGCCAGCAGCTGGACTAGCGGGAACACCGGGGAGCTGTTTTTT
CASSWTSGNTGELFF
>TRBD2|TRBV11-2|TRBJ2-1|.
TGTGCCAGCAGCCCTGGCGTAGCGGGCGGGAGAAGTTCCTACAATGAGCAGTTCTTC
CASSPGVAGGRSSYNEQFF
>.|TRBV9|TRBJ2-7|.
TGTGCCAGCAGCGTAGGGGGAACTAACTACGAGCAGTACTTC
CASSVGGTNYEQYF
>TRBD1|TRBV7-3|TRBJ1-2|.
TGTGCCAGCAGCTTGGCCTCGCCAGGGGGGGATGGCTACACCTTC
CASSLASPGGDGYTF
>.|TRBV7-2|TRBJ2-1|.
TGTGCCAGCAGCTTAGCGGGAGACCGTTACAATGAGCAGTTCTTC
CASSLAGDRYNEQFF
>TRBD1|TRBV15|TRBJ1-1|.
TGTGCCACGAGACAGGGACTGAACACTGAAGCTTTCTTT
CATRQGLNTEAFF
>.|TRBV10-1|TRBJ2-7|.
TGCGCCAGCAGTGAATCGACAGGGACTAAAGGGGAGCAGTACTTC
CASSESTGTKGEQYF
>TRBD2|TRBV4-2|TRBJ2-3|.
TGTGCCAGCAGCCAAGAGGTAGCGGGGGACACAGATACGCAGTATTTT
CASSQEVAGDTDTQYF
>.|TRBV2|TRBJ2-3|.
TGTGCCAGCAGTGAAGGATTGGGAACAGATACGCAGTATTTT
CASSEGLGTDTQYF
>.|TRBV7-2|TRBJ2-7|.
TGTGCCAGCAGCTTAGTCGGCGGCACAAGCTCCTACGAGCAGTACTTC
CASSLVGGTSSYEQYF
>.|TRBV3-1/TRBV3-2|TRBJ2-3|.
TGTGCCAGCAGCTCTAAGGGGCTCACAGATACGCAGTATTTT
CASSSKGLTDTQYF
>TRBD2|TRBV28|TRBJ2-7|.
TGTGCCAGCAGTGCCCCGGGACTAGCAACCTACGAGCAGTACTTC
CASSAPGLATYEQYF
>TRBD1|TRBV28|TRBJ1-5|.
TGTGCCAGCAGTCCAGGGACAGGGTATAGCAATCAGCCCCAGCATTTT
CASSPGTGYSNQPQHF
>.|TRBV5-1|TRBJ1-3|few
TGCGCCAGCAGCTTACGGGACGGCTCTGGAAACACCATATATTTT
CASSLRDGSGNTIYF
>TRBD1|TRBV5-1|TRBJ2-2|.
TGCGCCAGCAGCCCCCCCACGGGACAGGGCCCCGGGGAGCTGTTTTTT
CASSPPTGQGPGELFF
>TRBD1|TRBV18|TRBJ1-5|.
TGTGCCAGCTCACCCGGGACAGGGGTTGATAGCAATCAGCCCCAGCATTTT
CASSPGTGVDSNQPQHF
>TRBD1|TRBV5-1|TRBJ2-7|once
TGCGCCAGCAGGCGGGAGACAGGGGGCGAGCAGTACTTC
CASRRETGGEQYF
>.|TRBV2|TRBJ2-7|.
TGTGCCAGCAGTGTTCCCCCCAGGGACTACGAGCAGTACTTC
CASSVPPRDYEQYF
>.|TRBV23-1|TRBJ1-3|.
TGCGCCAGCAGTCAATCGTTTCCGGATAAGGCTGGAAACACCATATATTTT
CASSQSFPDKAGNTIYF
>TRBD2|TRBV28|TRBJ2-1|.
TGTGCCAGCAGTTTATATAGCGGGAGTTCCTACAATGAGCAGTTCTTC
CASSLYSGSSYNEQFF